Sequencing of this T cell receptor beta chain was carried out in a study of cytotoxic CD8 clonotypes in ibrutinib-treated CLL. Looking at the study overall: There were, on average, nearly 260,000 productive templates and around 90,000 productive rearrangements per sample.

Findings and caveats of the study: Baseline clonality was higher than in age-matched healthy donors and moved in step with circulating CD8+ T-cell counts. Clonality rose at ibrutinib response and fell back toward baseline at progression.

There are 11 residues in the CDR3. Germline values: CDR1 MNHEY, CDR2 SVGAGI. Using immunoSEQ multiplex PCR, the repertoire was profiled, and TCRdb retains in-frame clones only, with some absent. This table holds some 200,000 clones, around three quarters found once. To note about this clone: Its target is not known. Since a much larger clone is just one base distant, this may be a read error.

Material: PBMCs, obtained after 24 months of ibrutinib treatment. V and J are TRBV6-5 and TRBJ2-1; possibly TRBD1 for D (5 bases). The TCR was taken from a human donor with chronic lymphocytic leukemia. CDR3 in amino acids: CAISSGNEQFF. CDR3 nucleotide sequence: TGTGCCATCAGTTCAGGGAATGAGCAGTTCTTC.